One and the same sample provided the 8 T cell receptor beta chains below, sequenced in a study of blood T cells in healthy people across ages. The authors ran a second PCR of roughly 6 to 12 cycles using a sample-barcoded 5' primer and a J-beta primer mix. TCRdb fed the 5' RACE reads into MiXCR, producing one record per CDR3 protein. The table has roughly 1,500,000 distinct CDR3 sequences, roughly 30% seen once; the top ten hold approximately 10%. The specimen was blood. These receptors were obtained from a woman under 40 in good health.

This clonotype was seen a handful of times. The rearrangement uses TRBV4-1 and TRBJ1-1; D is unclear. V was pared by 1 base and J by 4 bases, with 13 bases between. Germline V gene lookup returns CDR1 MGHRA and CDR2 YSYEKL. The CDR3 totals 15 residues. The CDR3 region has the DNA TGCGCCAGCAGCCAAGGTTTCCTAGGGATCACTGAAGCTTTCTTT. It yields the protein CASSQGFLGITEAFF.

The table lists this clonotype with a few counts. The chain links TRBV9 to TRBJ1-5; perhaps TRBD1 as D (6 bases). V lost 5 bases to trimming and J lost 4 bases, with 10 bases between them. There are 13 residues in the CDR3. Germline V gene sequence: CDR1 SGDLS, CDR2 YYNGEE. CDR3 protein: CASSSGVNQPQHF. In nucleotides, the CDR3 is TGTGCCAGCAGTTCAGGGGTAAATCAGCCCCAGCATTTT.

This clonotype came up a few times. This rearrangement joins TRBV7-2 to TRBJ2-1, with D maybe TRBD2 (6 bases). There are 14 residues in the CDR3. Per the germline V gene, CDR1 is SGHTA and CDR2 is FQGNSA. V dropped 5 bases and J dropped 9 bases, with 17 bases sitting between them. In DNA, the CDR3 is TGTGCCAGCAGCCCCGGGACTCCGTTGGGTGAGCAGTTCTTC. Translating it yields CASSPGTPLGEQFF.

The chain joins TRBV6-5 to TRBJ1-2; TRBD1 matches at 7 bases. The germline CDR1 and CDR2 sequences are MNHEY and SVGAGI. The V gene end was trimmed by 0 bases and the J gene end by 4 bases; junction bases not matched to a gene: 5. The CDR3 consists of 15 residues. CDR3 region: CASSYSQGPFYGYTF. As DNA, the CDR3 is TGTGCCAGCAGTTACTCACAGGGGCCATTCTATGGCTACACCTTC.

This clonotype was detected a few times. The chain combines TRBV4-2 with TRBJ2-3, with 11 bases aligning to TRBD2. The CDR3 runs 17 residues. V lost 1 base to trimming and J lost 4 bases; unmatched junction nucleotides: 7. Germline CDR1 and CDR2: LGHNA and YNFKEQ. The CDR3 loop is CASSQGYSGGASDTQYF. CDR3 bases: TGTGCCAGCAGCCAAGGCTATAGCGGGGGGGCGTCAGATACGCAGTATTTT.

The sample holds a few counts of this clonotype. The chain recombines TRBV21-1 with TRBJ2-1; the D segment call TRBD2 is taken from the table without a DNA check. TRBV21-1 is annotated as a pseudogene. The CDR3 is made up of 17 amino acids. The CDR3 DNA reads TGTGCCAGCAGCAGCGGTAGCGGGAGGACGGGACGCAATGAGCAGTTCTTC. Its protein is CASSSGSGRTGRNEQFF.

The chain links TRBV7-9 to TRBJ2-5; TRBD1 aligns across 9 bases. The end of the DNA fits TRBJ2-7 better, so the J call may be wrong. Germline assignment: CDR1 SEHNR and CDR2 FQNEAQ (reference sequence). CDR3 length equals 14 residues. In nucleotides, the CDR3 is TGTGCCAGCAGCGCTAACAACAGGGGGCACGAGCAGTACTTC. Translated, it gives CASSANNRGHEQYF.

Turning to this clonotype: This likely comes from a read error, as the CDR3 has no conserved phenylalanine or tryptophan at its end. The chain recombines TRBV5-1 with TRBJ2-1, with 11 bases aligning to TRBD2. The J segment lost 4 bases and the V segment lost 4 bases, leaving 4 bases of the junction unmatched. This CDR3 comprises 15 residues. CDR1 and CDR2 (germline): SGHRS, YFSETQ. This CDR3 reads CASSQLAGAYNEQFV. The CDR3 bases are TGCGCCAGCAGCCAACTAGCGGGAGCGTACAATGAGCAGTTCGTC.